What follows are 18 T cell receptor beta chains derived from one specimen sequenced in a study of T cell clusters in autoimmune cytopenias. Tens of thousands of genome equivalents of blood DNA were amplified for TRB. TRB rearrangements were amplified by touch-down multiplex PCR with mixed TRB-A/B primers. TCRdb reprocessed the multiplex PCR reads and reports one entry per CDR3 protein, with no DNA. The sample table includes roughly 16,000 distinct CDR3 sequences. These records were also assigned to another study, of T cell repertoires in aging, cancer and after chemotherapy.

Sequencing used peripheral blood. The receptor source for this set is a human donor in good health.

By frequency, this clonotype registers medium-sized. The V call is TRBV29-1, the J call TRBJ2-3; the D gene TCRdb calls, TRBD1, cannot be checked with no DNA. The CDR3 is 14 amino acids. CDR1 and CDR2 from the germline V gene are SQVTM and ANQGSEA. CDR3 in amino acids: CSVEPGQEVDTQYF.

The V call is TRBV30, the J call TRBJ2-5; TCRdb outputs TRBD1, but without DNA this stays unchecked. The length of the CDR3 is 14 residues. CDR1 and CDR2 from the germline V gene are GTSNPN and SVGIG (reference sequence). CDR3 loop: CACTTGGSQETQYF.

The chain recombines TRBV6-1 with TRBJ1-5. CDR1 is MNHNS and CDR2 is SASEGT in the germline V gene. The CDR3 extends over 14 amino acids. The CDR3 sequence: CASSKSDSNQPQHF.

V usage is TRBV6-2 or TRBV6-3 and J usage is TRBJ2-7. Germline CDR1 reads MNHEY; CDR2 reads SVGEGT. This CDR3 has 12 amino acids. CDR3 sequence reads: CASSESGYEQYF.

This clonotype is deemed medium-sized (0.01 to 0.1%) by its frequency. The chain links TRBV29-1 to TRBJ1-2. The CDR3 is made up of 12 amino acids. CDR1 SQVTM and CDR2 ANQGSEA come from the germline V gene. CDR3 loop: CSVDREDYGYTF.

The V gene is TRBV20-1, the J gene TRBJ2-7; TCRdb calls TRBD2, which cannot be checked without DNA. This CDR3 has 14 amino acids. The germline CDR1 and CDR2 sequences are DFQATT and SNEGSKA (reference sequence). The CDR3 is CSANPTSGGAEQYF.

This clonotype is identified as medium-sized from frequency. The V gene is TRBV6-5, the J gene TRBJ2-7; TCRdb's D call of TRBD1 is untestable without DNA. The CDR3 is made up of 12 amino acids. Looked up from germline, CDR1 is MNHEY and CDR2 is SVGAGI. The CDR3 spells CASSLGTGEQYF.

The chain recombines TRBV10-3 with TRBJ1-4; TCRdb's D gene call, TRBD1, goes unchecked for lack of DNA. Germline CDR1 is ENHRY and CDR2 is SYGVKD. The CDR3 is 13 amino acids. CDR3 protein: CAIRGTAREKLFF.

CDR3 loop: CASSPGYTGELFF. This chain uses TRBV18 with TRBJ2-2. The V gene's germline CDR1 is KGHSH and CDR2 LQKENI. This CDR3 contains 13 residues.

The chain is built from TRBV18 and TRBJ1-1. CDR3 length: 16 amino acids. Germline V lookup: CDR1 KGHSH, CDR2 LQKENI. CDR3 loop: CASSPLEGQFFTEAFF.

The chain recombines TRBV6-1 with TRBJ2-7; TCRdb's D call, TRBD1, is unchecked because there is no DNA. CDR1 is MNHNS, CDR2 SASEGT, per germline. This CDR3 has 13 amino acids. The CDR3 loop reads CASSDGTVYEQYF.

V is TRBV6-5 and J is TRBJ2-2; TCRdb selects TRBD2, and the lack of DNA leaves this call unchecked. Germline V CDR1 and CDR2: MNHEY, SVGAGI. This CDR3 comprises 15 residues. CDR3 sequence reads: CASSVGLLNTGELFF.

The rearrangement joins TRBV30 to TRBJ1-2; TCRdb's D call of TRBD1 is untestable without DNA. The CDR3 loop spans 11 amino acids. Germline-derived CDR1 and CDR2 are GTSNPN and SVGIG (reference sequence). CDR3 residues: CAWIGPGVLAF.

The J gene is TRBJ1-4, the V gene TRBV5-5; the TCRdb call, TRBD1, lacks DNA for checking. The germline gives CDR1 SGHKS, CDR2 YYEKEE (reference sequence). The CDR3 covers 18 residues. The CDR3 reads CASSLDGKQAATNEKLFF.

The chain joins TRBV12-3 or TRBV12-4 to TRBJ2-7. This CDR3 has 14 amino acids. The CDR3 protein is CASSFGITSYEQYF.

V is TRBV5-6 and J is TRBJ2-7; TCRdb lists TRBD1, though no DNA is available to test this call. The germline gives CDR1 SGHDT, CDR2 YYEEEE. The CDR3 spans 12 residues. The CDR3 reads CASSLGANEQYF.

The chain carries TRBV29-1 and TRBJ1-2; as DNA is missing, the TRBD1 call by TCRdb cannot be tested. CDR1 SQVTM and CDR2 ANQGSEA come from the germline V gene. The CDR3 is made up of 13 amino acids. The CDR3 spells CSVDTGLHYGYTF.

V and J are TRBV10-3 and TRBJ2-1. CDR1 ENHRY and CDR2 SYGVKD come from the germline V gene. This CDR3 comprises 15 residues. CDR3 protein: CAISESTYLTNEQFF.